Listed below are T cell receptor beta chains from one sample, sequenced in a study of CD8 T cells in ankylosing spondylitis. Each CDR3 protein gets one entry after TCRdb re-called the 5' RACE reads with MiXCR. The top ten hold roughly 9.2% of the sample, which has 300,000 to 400,000 distinct CDR3 sequences, roughly 12% seen once. Sequencing was done on a sample of blood, either unsorted or a sorted T cell fraction (not recorded which). The receptors were sampled from a female donor with ankylosing spondylitis or in good health (not recorded which). Both conserved end residues are part of each CDR3. The D gene is left open where the match is weak. Not every row has a clone size; where given, it reads once, few, many or a size class.

clone size	V gene	D gene	J gene	CDR3 DNA	CDR3 protein
NA	TRBV18	TRBD2	TRBJ2-1	TGTGCCAGCTCACCACGGGTAGGGAGCGGGAGCACCTACAATGAGCAGTTCTTC	CASSPRVGSGSTYNEQFF
few	TRBV18	NA	TRBJ2-1	TGTGCCAGCTCACCACGACGGGACTTCAATGAGCAGTTCTTC	CASSPRRDFNEQFF
many	TRBV20-1	TRBD1	TRBJ2-3	TGCAGTGCTATCCAGGACAGGGTGGATACGCAGTATTTT	CSAIQDRVDTQYF
many	TRBV12-3/TRBV12-4	NA	TRBJ2-5	TGTGCCAGCAGTTTCAAGACAGCGAACCAAGAGACCCAGTACTTC	CASSFKTANQETQYF
few	TRBV11-2	NA	TRBJ2-5	TGTGCCAGCAGCTTTATAACAGGGATACAAGAGACCCAGTACTTC	CASSFITGIQETQYF
many	TRBV4-3	NA	TRBJ2-7	TGCGCCAGCAGCCAAGGGAGAAGTAAGGGTTACGAGCAGTACTTC	CASSQGRSKGYEQYF
few	TRBV5-1	NA	TRBJ2-1	TGCGCCAGCAGCTTGGATCCAGGCGACTACAATGAGCAGTTCTTC	CASSLDPGDYNEQFF
many	TRBV28	TRBD1	TRBJ2-7	TGTGCCAGCGGCCGGGACAGGGTGGGCGAGCAGTACTTC	CASGRDRVGEQYF
many	TRBV24-1	TRBD2	TRBJ2-1	TGTGCCACCAGTGACCCTCCGGGACTAGCGGGGGGCGCCTCCTACAATGAGCAGTTCTTC	CATSDPPGLAGGASYNEQFF
many	TRBV5-1	TRBD1	TRBJ1-3	TGCGCCAGCAGCTTGGAGTCGGCAGGGGGATCCTCTGGAAACACCATATATTTT	CASSLESAGGSSGNTIYF
many	TRBV27	NA	TRBJ2-7	TGTGCCAGCAGTCCCCCCACGCGTGAGCAGTACTTC	CASSPPTREQYF
few	TRBV20-1	TRBD2	TRBJ2-1	TGCAGTGCTAGAAAGGTGTCGGGACTAGGAAGCAATGAGCAGTTCTTC	CSARKVSGLGSNEQFF
many	TRBV5-1	NA	TRBJ2-2	TGCGCCACCAACGACGAAGGTTACACCGGGGAGCTGTTTTTT	CATNDEGYTGELFF
many	TRBV6-1	TRBD1	TRBJ1-1	TGTGCCAGCAGTGAGGAACCGACAGGGAGGAACACTGAAGCTTTCTTT	CASSEEPTGRNTEAFF
many	TRBV5-1	NA	TRBJ2-2	TGCGCCAGCAGAGAGACTTTCAACACCGGGGAGCTGTTTTTT	CASRETFNTGELFF
NA	TRBV2	NA	TRBJ2-7	TGTGCCAGCAGTGATGGTGCGGGGTCTATCTACGAGCAGTACTTC	CASSDGAGSIYEQYF
NA	TRBV6-2/TRBV6-3	NA	TRBJ1-1	TGTGCCAGCAGTTACTATGGGGTAGATTCGGGACGGCCGGGGAACACTGAAGCTTTCTTT	CASSYYGVDSGRPGNTEAFF
many	TRBV20-1	NA	TRBJ2-2	TGCAGTGCTAGTATGGCCGGGGAGCTGTTTTTT	CSASMAGELFF
many	TRBV6-2/TRBV6-3	NA	TRBJ1-5	TGTGCCAGCAGTTCCTACGGTACCAATCAGCCCCAGCATTTT	CASSSYGTNQPQHF
many	TRBV5-1	NA	TRBJ2-1	TGCGCCAGCAGCTTGGGGCCGGCTAACAATGAGCAGTTCTTC	CASSLGPANNEQFF
many	TRBV29-1	NA	TRBJ2-3	TGCAGCGTTGAGGTATCGGTCAGTTGGGGGAACACAGATACGCAGTATTTT	CSVEVSVSWGNTDTQYF
many	TRBV5-1	NA	TRBJ2-2	TGCGCCAGCAGCTTTCGGGCAGCCGACACCGGGGAGCTGTTTTTT	CASSFRAADTGELFF
many	TRBV9	NA	TRBJ2-5	TGTGCCAGCAGCGTCCTTGGACAGCAAGAGACCCAGTACTTC	CASSVLGQQETQYF
NA	TRBV20-1	NA	TRBJ1-1	TGCAGTGCTAGATTTGGTGCTGAAGCTTTCTTT	CSARFGAEAFF
NA	TRBV7-3	NA	TRBJ1-6	TGTGCCAGCAGCGATTATCCCAATTCACCCCTCCACTTT	CASSDYPNSPLHF
many	TRBV20-1	TRBD1	TRBJ2-3	TGCAGTGCCACCGGGACAGGGGACACAGATACGCAGTATTTT	CSATGTGDTDTQYF
many	TRBV5-1	NA	TRBJ1-1	TGCGCCAGCAGCTCCTATGGGACTGTAATGAACACTGAAGCTTTCTTT	CASSSYGTVMNTEAFF
NA	TRBV19	NA	TRBJ2-5	TGTGCCAGTAGTATAGGAAGGAGGACATCGGGGGAGACCCAGTACTTC	CASSIGRRTSGETQYF
NA	TRBV11-2	NA	TRBJ2-7	TGTGCCAGCAGCTTATTCGGCCCCCAGGGAGGGCAGTACTTC	CASSLFGPQGGQYF
few	TRBV7-3	NA	TRBJ2-3	TGTGCCAGCAGCTTAGGTCGGACCACAGATACGCAGTATTTT	CASSLGRTTDTQYF
many	TRBV11-2	TRBD2	TRBJ2-1	TGTGCCAGCAGCAGACCGGGACTAGCGGGAGGAAGCTCCTACAATGAGCAGTTCTTC	CASSRPGLAGGSSYNEQFF
NA	TRBV20-1	TRBD2	TRBJ2-3	TGCAGTGCTAGAGATATACTAGCGGGAGGGTCAGATACGCAGTATTTT	CSARDILAGGSDTQYF
many	TRBV7-2	TRBD2	TRBJ2-1	TGTGCCAGCAGCTCAGGACTAGCGGAATCCTACAATGAGCAGTTCTTC	CASSSGLAESYNEQFF
many	TRBV4-3	NA	TRBJ2-1	TGTGCCAGCAGCCAAGATTGGGGGGAGCAGTTCTTC	CASSQDWGEQFF
many	TRBV5-1	NA	TRBJ2-7	TGCGCCAGCAGCTTTTTAACGGGACCCTACGAGCAGTACTTC	CASSFLTGPYEQYF
few	TRBV7-2	TRBD2	TRBJ2-5	TGTGCCAGCAGCCTACAACTAGCGGGAGGGGGCGAGACCCAGTACTTC	CASSLQLAGGGETQYF
few	TRBV5-5	NA	TRBJ2-6	TGTGCCAGCAGCTTGCCAGGTGGGGGGGCCAACGTCCTGACTTTC	CASSLPGGGANVLTF
many	TRBV20-1	NA	TRBJ2-5	TGCAGTGCGAGGGGAGCCCCAGAGACCCAGTACTTC	CSARGAPETQYF
many	TRBV7-9	NA	TRBJ1-6	TGTGCCAGCAGCTTAGATTCTAGGACCTATTCACCCCTCCACTTT	CASSLDSRTYSPLHF
many	TRBV20-1	NA	TRBJ2-5	TGCAGTGCTAGGGCTCAAGAGACCCAGTACTTC	CSARAQETQYF
many	TRBV7-9	NA	TRBJ2-5	TGTGCCAGCAGCCCCGGTTCCCGTGGAGAGACCCAGTACTTC	CASSPGSRGETQYF
few	TRBV5-1	TRBD1	TRBJ1-2	TGCGCCAGCAGCTTGAGTACAGGGGAATACGGCTACACCTTC	CASSLSTGEYGYTF
many	TRBV29-1	NA	TRBJ2-7	TGCAGCGTTGCAGAGGTAGTGGTTGGCGAGCAGTACTTC	CSVAEVVVGEQYF
many	TRBV5-1	NA	TRBJ2-1	TGCGCCAGCAGCTTTGCTGGGTCCAATGAGCAGTTCTTC	CASSFAGSNEQFF
many	TRBV6-2/TRBV6-3	TRBD1	TRBJ1-5	TGTGCCAGCAGCCACGGGACAGGGAACAATCAGCCCCAGCATTTT	CASSHGTGNNQPQHF
few	TRBV7-9	NA	TRBJ2-1	TGTGCCAGCAGCCGAGGACAGTACAATGAGCAGTTCTTC	CASSRGQYNEQFF